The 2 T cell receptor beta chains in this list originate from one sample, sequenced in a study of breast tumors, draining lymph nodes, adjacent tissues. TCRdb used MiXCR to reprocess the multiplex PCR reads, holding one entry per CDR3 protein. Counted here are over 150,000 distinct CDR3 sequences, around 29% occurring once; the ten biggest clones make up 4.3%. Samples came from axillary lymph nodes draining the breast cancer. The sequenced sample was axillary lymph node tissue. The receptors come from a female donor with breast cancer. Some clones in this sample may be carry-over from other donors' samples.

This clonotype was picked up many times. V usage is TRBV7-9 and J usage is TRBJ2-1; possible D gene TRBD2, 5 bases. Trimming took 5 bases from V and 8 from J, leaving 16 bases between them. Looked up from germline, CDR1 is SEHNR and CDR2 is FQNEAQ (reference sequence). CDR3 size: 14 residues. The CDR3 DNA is TGTGCCAGCAGCCTCGGACGGGGAAAGGATGAGCAGTTCTTC. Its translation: CASSLGRGKDEQFF.

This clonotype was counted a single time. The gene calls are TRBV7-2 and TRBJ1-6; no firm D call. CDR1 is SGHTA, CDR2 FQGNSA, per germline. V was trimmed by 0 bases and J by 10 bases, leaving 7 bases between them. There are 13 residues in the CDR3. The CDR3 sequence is CASSLARDSPLHF. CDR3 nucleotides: TGTGCCAGCAGCTTAGCTCGAGACTCACCCCTCCACTTT.